The 19 T cell receptor beta chains given below trace back to one sample, sequenced in a study of human versus mouse CDR3 diversity and MHC coevolution. Clones were sequenced by immunoSEQ multiplex PCR, and TCRdb holds only the in-frame ones, with some missing. The repertoire holds some 80,000 clones, with about nine tenths as singletons. The sequencing input was naive CD4+ T cells from blood. Regarding subset: CD45RO-negative CD62L-positive naive CD4 T cells. The receptor source for this set is a person aged 30 to 69 in good health.

The rearrangement uses TRBV7-7 and TRBJ2-5; D is perhaps TRBD1 (5 bases). The CDR3 contains 13 residues. Between the trimmed V and J ends, which lost 3 bases and 3 bases, there was a span of 8 bases. Germline V gene sequence: CDR1 SSHAT, CDR2 FNYEAQ (reference sequence). DNA for the CDR3: TGTGCCAGCAGCTTTACCAGGGAAGAGACCCAGTACTTC. Translation: CASSFTREETQYF.

This chain links TRBV11-2 with TRBJ2-5, with D perhaps TRBD1 (5 bases). The length of the CDR3 is 13 residues. V lost 5 bases to trimming and J lost 2 bases, with 9 bases between them. The germline V gene encodes CDR1 SGHAT and CDR2 FQNNGV. The CDR3 protein is CASSKGAQETQYF. CDR3 in DNA: TGTGCCAGCAGCAAAGGGGCGCAAGAGACCCAGTACTTC.

This clone was counted between two and nine times. The J gene is TRBJ1-2, the V gene TRBV7-9, with D possibly TRBD1 on 6 matching bases. Germline V gives CDR1 SEHNR, CDR2 FQNEAQ (reference sequence). The ends were cut back, 1 base at V and 5 bases at J, with 17 bases in the middle. This CDR3 has 16 amino acids. In DNA form, the CDR3 reads TGTGCCAGCAGCTTAGGAGGGGGACGCCAGGGATATGGCTACACCTTC. Its protein is CASSLGGGRQGYGYTF.

J is TRBJ1-1 and V is TRBV6-6; TRBD1 matches 10 bases. V gave up 6 bases and J gave up 4 bases; unmatched junction bases: 8. CDR3 size: 15 residues. Per germline, CDR1 MNHNY and CDR2 SVGAGI (reference sequence). The CDR3 DNA follows: TGTGCCAGCAGCCACCGGGACAGGGGATTCACTGAAGCTTTCTTT. Protein: CASSHRDRGFTEAFF.

The rearrangement uses TRBV5-1 and TRBJ2-3; no definite D call. This CDR3 has 12 amino acids. Germline V gene lookup returns CDR1 SGHRS and CDR2 YFSETQ. V lost 4 bases and J 4 bases, leaving 7 bases between the germline ends. The CDR3 region is CASSLRADTQYF. The DNA for the CDR3 is TGCGCCAGCAGCCTTAGAGCAGATACGCAGTATTTT.

The chain uses TRBV5-5 and TRBJ2-5; 9 bases line up with TRBD2. The CDR3 contains 15 residues. The trim removed 2 bases at V and 5 bases at J, leaving 7 bases unmatched. Germline values: CDR1 SGHKS, CDR2 YYEKEE (reference sequence). In nucleotides, the CDR3 is TGTGCCAGCAGCTTTGGGGGCGGGAGGGTTGAGACCCAGTACTTC. Protein product: CASSFGGGRVETQYF.

This sequence joins TRBV18 and TRBJ1-2; a weak D match, TRBD1 (6 bases). Trimming removed 0 bases at V and 8 bases at J, with 19 bases between. The length of the CDR3 is 16 residues. Per germline, CDR1 KGHSH and CDR2 LQKENI. The CDR3: CASSPPSPGGQTGYTF. DNA of the CDR3: TGTGCCAGCTCACCACCATCCCCTGGCGGACAGACGGGCTACACCTTC.

V usage is TRBV30 and J usage is TRBJ1-2; D is undetermined. CDR1 GTSNPN and CDR2 SVGIG come from the germline V gene (reference sequence). Trimming removed 0 bases at V and 3 bases at J, with 17 bases between. The CDR3 sequence is 16 residues long. CDR3 in DNA: TGTGCCTGGAGTGTGGTGTCTATTTCGTCTCACTATGGCTACACCTTC. Amino acid sequence: CAWSVVSISSHYGYTF.

The chain couples TRBV7-3 to TRBJ1-6; D might be TRBD1 (6 bases). Per germline, CDR1 SGHTA and CDR2 FQGTGA. V gave up 5 bases and J gave up 9 bases, with 17 bases separating them. This CDR3 has 15 amino acids. CDR3 sequence reads: CASSQTGSQASPLHF. The CDR3 DNA reads TGTGCCAGCAGCCAAACAGGGAGCCAGGCTTCACCCCTCCACTTT.

As DNA, the CDR3 is TGTGCCAGCAGCTCGAGGACAGACTATGGCTACACCTTC. Its protein is CASSSRTDYGYTF. This rearrangement joins TRBV13 to TRBJ1-2; a possible D gene is TRBD1 (6 bases). Germline V gene sequence: CDR1 PRHDT, CDR2 FYEKMQ (reference sequence). Trimming removed 4 bases from V and 3 bases from J, with 9 bases in between. This CDR3 contains 13 residues.

The CDR3 nucleotides are TGCGCCAGCAGCTTGGGAACCGGGACTTCGAAGGGAGCTGGCACAGATACGCAGTATTTT. This gives the protein CASSLGTGTSKGAGTDTQYF. The chain links TRBV5-1 to TRBJ2-3; a weak D match, TRBD2 (6 bases). V dropped 0 bases and J dropped 1 base, with 24 bases sitting between them. The CDR3 covers 20 residues. Germline loops: CDR1 SGHRS, CDR2 YFSETQ.

CDR3 in DNA: TGTGCCAGCAGCTTGTCCCCGCCGGGACAGGCGTTCTACGAGCAGTACTTC. It yields the protein CASSLSPPGQAFYEQYF. The chain joins TRBV5-5 to TRBJ2-5; 8 bases line up with TRBD1. The DNA end is a closer match to TRBJ2-7, so the J assignment may be wrong. This CDR3 has 17 amino acids. Germline lookup yields CDR1 SGHKS and CDR2 YYEKEE (reference sequence).

This clone appeared a single time. In nucleotides, the CDR3 is TGCGCCAGCAGGGACACCACCTCTGGGGCCAACGTCCTGACTTTC. It yields the protein CASRDTTSGANVLTF. V gene TRBV10-2 combines with J gene TRBJ2-6; maybe TRBD1 (5 bases). Germline V lookup: CDR1 WSHSY, CDR2 SAAADI. V lost 6 bases, J lost 0 bases, and 9 bases lay in between. This CDR3 is built from 15 residues.

This sequence joins TRBV27 and TRBJ1-5; TRBD1 matches at 9 bases. The CDR3 runs to 16 residues. V shed 5 bases and J 1 base; nucleotides not matched to a gene: 6. Germline V CDR1 and CDR2: MNHEY, SMNVEV (reference sequence). Here the CDR3 reads CASSPGTGMSNQPQHF. CDR3 in DNA: TGTGCCAGCAGTCCCGGGACAGGGATGAGCAATCAGCCCCAGCATTTT.

The chain uses TRBV30 and TRBJ2-7; tentative D call: TRBD1 (5 bases). CDR1 is GTSNPN and CDR2 is SVGIG in the germline V gene (reference sequence). Trimming pared 5 bases from V and 3 bases from J, leaving 11 bases between. The CDR3 is 12 amino acids. For the CDR3, the DNA is TGTGCCTGGGACGACAGAAACTACGAGCAGTACTTC. As protein: CAWDDRNYEQYF. Complete variable domain (other parts from reference TRBV30 and TRBJ2-7): SQTIHQWPATLVQPVGSPLSLECTVEGTSNPNLYWYRQAAGRGLQLLFYSVGIGQISSEVPQNLSASRPQDRQFILSSKKLLLSDSGFYLCAWDDRNYEQYFGPGTRLTVT.

This clone was detected once. The rearrangement joins TRBV5-1 to TRBJ2-1; maybe TRBD1 (6 bases). The CDR3 is made up of 14 amino acids. The germline CDR1 and CDR2 sequences are SGHRS and YFSETQ. V lost 0 bases to trimming and J lost 3 bases, with 7 bases between them. The CDR3 loop is CASSLEGGYNEQFF. In DNA form, the CDR3 reads TGCGCCAGCAGCTTGGAAGGGGGCTACAATGAGCAGTTCTTC.

This chain joins TRBV5-8 and TRBJ1-2, with D possibly being TRBD1 (5 bases). V lost 3 bases, J lost 5 bases, and 14 bases lay in between. Per the germline V gene, CDR1 is SGHTS and CDR2 is YDEGEE. The CDR3 runs to 14 residues. CDR3 nucleotide sequence: TGTGCCAGCAGCTCTAAAGACAGACCTTATGGCTACACCTTC. Its translation: CASSSKDRPYGYTF.

As for this clone: The same CDR3 arises from other DNA sequences in this sample as well. The chain links TRBV30 to TRBJ1-4; TRBD1 is a possible D gene (5 bases). V lost 2 bases, J lost 5 bases, and 9 bases lay in between. The germline V gene encodes CDR1 GTSNPN and CDR2 SVGIG (reference sequence). The CDR3 sequence is 13 residues long. CDR3 amino acids: CAWSPGGNEKLFF. The CDR3 DNA reads as TGTGCCTGGAGTCCGGGGGGGAATGAAAAACTGTTTTTT.

The chain has TRBV19 and TRBJ2-5; TRBD1 agrees at 10 bases. V lost 4 bases to trimming and J lost 7 bases; unmatched junction nucleotides: 12. This CDR3 is 16 amino acids long. Germline CDR1 LNHDA, CDR2 SQIVND (reference sequence). In nucleotides, the CDR3 is TGTGCCAGTAGTAGGGTGGGGGACAGGGGTAGTAGGACCCAGTACTTC. Translated, it gives CASSRVGDRGSRTQYF.